The rows below give T cell receptor beta chains drawn from one sample of a study of blood T cell repertoires in COVID-19. Only in-frame clones appear in the TCRdb table, and some are missing; sequencing was by immunoSEQ multiplex PCR. The sample has about 150,000 clones, more than 65% seen once. Sequenced input: peripheral blood. The receptors come from a woman between 45 and 65 years old with acute or convalescent COVID-19. Both conserved end residues are trimmed from each CDR3. Each record gives: V gene, J gene, clone size, CDR3 protein. Clone size appears in some rows only: once, few, many, or a class for an expanded clone.

>TRBV19|TRBJ2-1|-
ASSTWTSGGSEQF
>TRBV4-1|TRBJ2-1|-
ASSQAMGGSYNEQF
>TRBV4-3|TRBJ1-6|few
ASSQAAGGHNSPLH
>TRBV7-9|TRBJ1-5|-
ASSPLLWTAFNQPQH
>TRBV28|TRBJ2-1|-
ASSVMSGLSNEQF
>TRBV7-9|TRBJ2-1|few
ASSLGNNEQF
>TRBV6-5|TRBJ1-4|-
ASLQAEGEKLF
>TRBV25-1|TRBJ1-2|-
ASRLGGLDGYT
>TRBV6-5|TRBJ2-7|-
ASSYSTSGRNEQY
>TRBV6-2/TRBV6-3|TRBJ1-2|-
ASSYLPVSPPFNYGYT
>TRBV7-2|TRBJ1-1|-
ASSFGETGATSAF
>TRBV11-2|TRBJ2-1|-
ASSLVHLSYNEQF
>TRBV5-5|TRBJ1-5|few
ASSRTGGSNQPQH